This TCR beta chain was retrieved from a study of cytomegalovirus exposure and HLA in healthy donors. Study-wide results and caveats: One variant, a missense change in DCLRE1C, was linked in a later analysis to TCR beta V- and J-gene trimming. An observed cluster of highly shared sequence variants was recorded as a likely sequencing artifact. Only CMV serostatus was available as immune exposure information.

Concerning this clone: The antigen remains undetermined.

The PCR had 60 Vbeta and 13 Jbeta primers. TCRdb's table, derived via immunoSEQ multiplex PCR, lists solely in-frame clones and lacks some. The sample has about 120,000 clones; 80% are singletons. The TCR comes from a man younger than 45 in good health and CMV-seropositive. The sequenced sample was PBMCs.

The chain's CDR3 is CASSDWTSGGNTGELFF. The CDR3 region has the DNA TGTGCCAGCAGCGACTGGACTAGCGGGGGGAACACCGGGGAGCTGTTTTTT. The chain is built from TRBV7-3 and TRBJ2-2, with 13 positions matching TRBD2. The CDR3 covers 17 residues. V lost 5 bases and J lost 1; bases outside the gene matches: 4. CDR1 SGHTA and CDR2 FQGTGA come from the germline V gene.